The TCR beta chain described here comes from a study of control samples from healthy donors and cancer patients. This CDR3 is 17 amino acids long. Germline loops: CDR1 LGHNA, CDR2 YSLEER. The J segment lost 1 base and the V segment lost 1 base, leaving 3 bases of the junction unmatched. Assay used: immunoSEQ multiplex PCR; TCRdb lists only in-frame clones, some missing. This table holds about 97,000 clones, roughly 91% found once. This TCR came from a young man in good health. The material sequenced was blood. The V call is TRBV4-3, the J call TRBJ2-1; 11 bases line up with TRBD2. The DNA for the CDR3 is TGCGCCAGCAGCCAAGGACTAGCGGGGCAGTCCTACAATGAGCAGTTCTTC. Protein: CASSQGLAGQSYNEQFF.